Listed below are T cell receptor beta chains from one sample, sequenced in a study of Ad26.COV2.S vaccination and SARS-CoV-2 variants. Only in-frame clones appear in the TCRdb table, and some are missing; sequencing was by immunoSEQ multiplex PCR. The top ten clones hold about 1.9% of a sample with some 390,000 clones, 89% of them seen once. Sequenced material: peripheral blood, taken in a trial of Ad26.COV2.S vaccine versus placebo. These receptors originate from a person aged 18-60 years who received the Ad26.COV2.S COVID-19 vaccine or a placebo. The CDR3 runs from the conserved cysteine through the conserved F or W. The D gene is left open where the match is weak. Clone size appears in some rows only: once, few, many, or a class for an expanded clone.

>TRBV11-3|.|TRBD2|TRBJ2-5
TGTGCCAGCAGCCTAGCGGGAGGGTGGGAGACCCAGTACTTC
CASSLAGGWETQYF
>TRBV10-2|.|TRBD2|TRBJ2-1
TGCGCCAGCAGTGAGACCCTGACTAGCCGCGAGCAGTTCTTC
CASSETLTSREQFF
>TRBV28|.|TRBD2|TRBJ2-1
TGTGCCAGCAGCCGACCCTCTAGCGGGAGTCGCGATGAGCAGTTCTTC
CASSRPSSGSRDEQFF
>TRBV2|once|.|TRBJ2-5
TGTGCCAACAGTGAACGAACCGGGATAGAGACCCAGTACTTC
CANSERTGIETQYF
>TRBV29-1|.|.|TRBJ2-6
TGCAGCGCGTCTAGGTGGGAGGCTGACTCTGGGGCCAACGTCCTGACTTTC
CSASRWEADSGANVLTF
>TRBV12-3/TRBV12-4|.|.|TRBJ1-5
TGTGCCAGCAGTCCCACAGGTCAGCCCCAGCATTTT
CASSPTGQPQHF
>TRBV12-3/TRBV12-4|few|.|TRBJ1-2
TGTGCCAGCTCTCTGGGGGGAGGTGGCTACACCTTC
CASSLGGGGYTF
>TRBV28|.|.|TRBJ1-1
TGTGCCAGCACCCAGGATGCCGTTTTCACTGAAGCTTTCTTT
CASTQDAVFTEAFF
>TRBV28|.|.|TRBJ1-1
TGTGCCAGCAGTTTATCGTTTGGGGGGAGTCCAACTGGGGCCACTGAAGCTTTCTTT
CASSLSFGGSPTGATEAFF
>TRBV27|few|.|TRBJ1-1
TGTGCCAGCAGTACCTCTCTGGGCACTGAAGCTTTCTTT
CASSTSLGTEAFF
>TRBV7-2|.|.|TRBJ2-5
TGTGCCAGCAGCCTACCCTCAGGGATTAGGGAGACCCAGTACTTC
CASSLPSGIRETQYF
>TRBV15|.|.|TRBJ1-3
TGTGCCACCAGCGGGGGGATGGGGGCTGGAAACACCATATATTTT
CATSGGMGAGNTIYF
>TRBV6-2/TRBV6-3|.|.|TRBJ1-1
TGTGCCAGCAGTCTCGTGGGAACTGAAGCTTTCTTT
CASSLVGTEAFF
>TRBV2|.|.|TRBJ2-1
TGTGCCAGCAGTGTTAACAGGGTAAATGAGCAGTTCTTC
CASSVNRVNEQFF
>TRBV4-1|.|.|TRBJ1-1
TGCGCCAGCAGCCAAGATCCGGGGAGGACTGAAGCTTTCTTT
CASSQDPGRTEAFF
>TRBV27|.|TRBD2|TRBJ2-3
TGTGCCAGCAGTACTAGCGGGAGCACAGATACGCAGTATTTT
CASSTSGSTDTQYF
>TRBV28|.|TRBD1|TRBJ1-1
TGTGCCAGCAGTCCCGGGACAGGGGCTGAAGCTTTCTTT
CASSPGTGAEAFF
>TRBV28|.|TRBD1|TRBJ1-2
TGTGCCAGCAGTTTCGGACAGGGTCACTATGGCTACACCTTC
CASSFGQGHYGYTF
>TRBV3-1/TRBV3-2|once|.|TRBJ2-3
TGTGCCAGCAGTTCCCGACTAGGGATTAACAGAATTACGCAGTATTTT
CASSSRLGINRITQYF
>TRBV4-3|.|.|TRBJ2-1
TGCGCCAGCAGCCCAGACCCCAGCAATGAGCAGTTCTTC
CASSPDPSNEQFF
>TRBV28|.|.|TRBJ1-2
TGTGCCAGCAGTGCGGCACCCTATGGCTACACCTTC
CASSAAPYGYTF
>TRBV5-5|.|TRBD1|TRBJ1-6
TGTGCCAGCAGCTTGGGGACAGGGTGGGATTCACCCCTCCACTTT
CASSLGTGWDSPLHF
>TRBV5-1|.|.|TRBJ2-5
TGCGCCAGCAGCTTGGCAGCGACAAGCACCCAAGAGACCCAGTACTTC
CASSLAATSTQETQYF